This TCR beta chain was profiled in a study of circulating CD8 cells and anti-PD-1 response in melanoma. On the study more broadly: Responders had complete or partial responses; non-responders had stable or progressive disease.

Points on this clonotype: Antigen: not known.

General study points: At M1, fewer than 8% of TRB clonotypes appeared in multiple subsets.

Using approximately 15 ng of total RNA, TCR libraries were made with the QIAseq Immune Repertoire TCR panel. From the reads, TCRdb called clonotypes with MiXCR, one entry per CDR3 protein. The sample yields about 110 distinct CDR3 sequences, around 24% seen once. Sorting of live CD3+CD8+TCRalphabeta+ cells by PD-1 and/or TIGIT gave four subsets. Sequencing used CD8+ T cells from PBMCs, obtained at baseline or after one month of anti-PD-1 therapy (not recorded which). The sequence was collected from a human donor with melanoma.

The DNA of the CDR3 is TGTGCCAGCACGCTTCGGGGGTACTACCCTGAAGCTTTCTTT. Translation: CASTLRGYYPEAFF. This chain uses TRBV28 with TRBJ1-1, with D possibly TRBD1 on 5 matching bases. The ends were cut back, 7 bases at V and 6 bases at J, with 18 bases in the middle. CDR3 size: 14 residues. Germline loops: CDR1 MDHEN, CDR2 SYDVKM.